The T cell receptor (beta chain) described here comes from a study of CD8 T cells in Susac syndrome. Study-level findings and limits: Individuals included in the TCR sequencing and HLA analysis were acknowledged by the study to be relatively few in number.

Random hexamers were used to reverse transcribe the RNA input (roughly 0.5 to 1 ug). Across 54 Vbeta and 13 Jbeta, immunoSEQ multiplex PCR amplified TCR beta CDR3. TCRdb reanalysed the immunoSEQ multiplex PCR reads using MiXCR and keeps one entry per CDR3 protein. The sample carries some 300,000 distinct CDR3 sequences, about 88% recorded once. V was cut by 4 bases and J by 1 base, with 10 bases left in between. This CDR3 is 14 amino acids long. In germline, CDR1 is MGHRA, CDR2 YSYEKL. The TEMRA cells underwent FACS enrichment, while the CD8+ and CD4+ T cells underwent negative isolation. For this clonotype: Its antigen is still unknown.

The J gene is TRBJ2-5, the V gene TRBV4-1; maybe TRBD2 (5 bases). This receptor was identified in a human donor with multiple sclerosis. The sequenced sample was CD8+ T cells from PBMCs. CDR3 sequence reads: CASSPQLVQETQYF. The CDR3 DNA reads TGCGCCAGCAGCCCTCAACTAGTCCAAGAGACCCAGTACTTC.